This is a list of T cell receptor beta chains from one sample in a study of blood T cell repertoires in COVID-19. Clones were read by immunoSEQ multiplex PCR, and TCRdb kept only the in-frame ones, dropping some. The data contain about 210,000 clones, about 91% of them seen just once; the ten biggest clones take up more than 4.5%. Material: peripheral blood. These receptors all come from a woman aged 40 to 50 with acute or convalescent COVID-19. CDR3s include the opening cysteine and the closing phenylalanine or tryptophan. Each record gives: V gene, J gene, clone size, D gene, CDR3 protein, CDR3 DNA. A D gene is named only where the DNA matches it firmly. Clone size, where shown, is once, few, many, or a class for clones that have expanded.

V gene: TRBV15
J gene: TRBJ1-6
clone size: NA
D gene: NA
CDR3 protein: CASRDTNSPLHF
CDR3 DNA: TGTGCCTCCCGGGACACTAATTCACCCCTCCACTTT

V gene: TRBV27
J gene: TRBJ2-3
clone size: NA
D gene: TRBD2
CDR3 protein: CASSATSLVSNTQYF
CDR3 DNA: TGTGCCAGCAGTGCGACTAGCTTAGTTTCAAATACGCAGTATTTT

V gene: TRBV12-3/TRBV12-4
J gene: TRBJ1-1
clone size: once
D gene: NA
CDR3 protein: CASSLGTEAFF
CDR3 DNA: TGTGCCAGCAGCCTCGGCACTGAAGCTTTCTTT

V gene: TRBV6-5
J gene: TRBJ1-2
clone size: NA
D gene: NA
CDR3 protein: CASSYGGSNYGYTF
CDR3 DNA: TGTGCCAGCAGTTATGGGGGGTCTAACTATGGCTACACCTTC

V gene: TRBV6-5
J gene: TRBJ1-6
clone size: NA
D gene: NA
CDR3 protein: CASKTGQQNSPLHF
CDR3 DNA: TGTGCCAGCAAAACAGGACAGCAAAATTCACCCCTCCACTTT

V gene: TRBV27
J gene: TRBJ1-1
clone size: NA
D gene: TRBD1
CDR3 protein: CASRTGLSNTEAFF
CDR3 DNA: TGTGCCAGCAGGACAGGGTTGTCGAACACTGAAGCTTTCTTT

V gene: TRBV5-8
J gene: TRBJ2-1
clone size: NA
D gene: TRBD2
CDR3 protein: CASSSSGGLGDEQFF
CDR3 DNA: TGTGCCAGCAGCTCGAGCGGGGGCCTAGGGGATGAGCAGTTCTTC

V gene: TRBV24-1
J gene: TRBJ2-1
clone size: NA
D gene: NA
CDR3 protein: CATSDRRYSYNEQFF
CDR3 DNA: TGTGCCACCAGTGACAGGCGTTACTCCTACAATGAGCAGTTCTTC

V gene: TRBV3-1/TRBV3-2
J gene: TRBJ1-5
clone size: NA
D gene: NA
CDR3 protein: CASSQDGTKGVLQHF
CDR3 DNA: TGTGCCAGCAGCCAAGACGGGACAAAAGGTGTGCTCCAGCATTTT

V gene: TRBV4-1
J gene: TRBJ2-3
clone size: NA
D gene: TRBD1
CDR3 protein: CASSHPPDRASTDTQYF
CDR3 DNA: TGCGCCAGCAGCCACCCCCCGGACAGGGCCAGCACAGATACGCAGTATTTT

V gene: TRBV11-2
J gene: TRBJ2-1
clone size: NA
D gene: TRBD2
CDR3 protein: CASSLWGGEAQEQFF
CDR3 DNA: TGTGCCAGCAGCCTGTGGGGGGGGGAGGCCCAAGAGCAGTTCTTC

V gene: TRBV15
J gene: TRBJ1-3
clone size: NA
D gene: TRBD1
CDR3 protein: CATSRGLTGGAGNTIYF
CDR3 DNA: TGTGCCACCAGCAGAGGACTTACAGGGGGCGCTGGAAACACCATATATTTT

V gene: TRBV7-9
J gene: TRBJ2-2
clone size: NA
D gene: NA
CDR3 protein: CASSLARGAEGGELFF
CDR3 DNA: TGTGCCAGCAGCTTAGCGAGGGGAGCGGAGGGCGGGGAGCTGTTTTTT

V gene: TRBV12-3/TRBV12-4
J gene: TRBJ2-1
clone size: NA
D gene: NA
CDR3 protein: CASSSDNEQFF
CDR3 DNA: TGTGCCAGCAGTTCCGACAATGAGCAGTTCTTC

V gene: TRBV7-2
J gene: TRBJ1-1
clone size: NA
D gene: TRBD1
CDR3 protein: CASSFGGDRGTNTEAFF
CDR3 DNA: TGTGCCAGCAGCTTCGGTGGGGACAGGGGAACGAACACTGAAGCTTTCTTT

V gene: TRBV5-1
J gene: TRBJ2-3
clone size: NA
D gene: NA
CDR3 protein: CASSLQGKRTDTQYF
CDR3 DNA: TGCGCCAGCAGCTTACAGGGCAAGAGGACAGATACGCAGTATTTT

V gene: TRBV15
J gene: TRBJ2-5
clone size: NA
D gene: NA
CDR3 protein: CATSRDRGTQYF
CDR3 DNA: TGTGCCACCAGCAGAGATAGGGGGACCCAGTACTTC

V gene: TRBV30
J gene: TRBJ1-2
clone size: NA
D gene: TRBD1
CDR3 protein: CAWSQQGIYGYTF
CDR3 DNA: TGTGCCTGGAGTCAACAGGGGATCTATGGCTACACCTTC

V gene: TRBV27
J gene: TRBJ1-4
clone size: NA
D gene: NA
CDR3 protein: CASSLNGRIEKLFF
CDR3 DNA: TGTGCCAGCAGTTTGAACGGCAGGATTGAAAAACTGTTTTTT

V gene: TRBV20-1
J gene: TRBJ1-4
clone size: few
D gene: TRBD1
CDR3 protein: CSAIDRGHEKLFF
CDR3 DNA: TGCAGTGCTATTGACAGGGGGCATGAAAAACTGTTTTTT

V gene: TRBV25-1
J gene: TRBJ2-4
clone size: NA
D gene: TRBD1
CDR3 protein: CASSDPHRGTAKNIQYF
CDR3 DNA: TGTGCCAGCAGTGACCCACACAGGGGAACAGCCAAAAACATTCAGTACTTC

V gene: TRBV5-4
J gene: TRBJ1-2
clone size: NA
D gene: NA
CDR3 protein: CASTKPDLIYGYTF
CDR3 DNA: TGTGCCAGCACCAAACCCGACTTGATCTATGGCTACACCTTC

V gene: TRBV4-1
J gene: TRBJ2-5
clone size: NA
D gene: TRBD2
CDR3 protein: CASSREMGGGAGQETQYF
CDR3 DNA: TGCGCCAGCAGCCGGGAGATGGGCGGGGGGGCCGGACAAGAGACCCAGTACTTC

V gene: TRBV10-3
J gene: TRBJ2-4
clone size: NA
D gene: TRBD2
CDR3 protein: CAISAGGDGNIQYF
CDR3 DNA: TGTGCCATCAGTGCGGGGGGGGATGGGAACATTCAGTACTTC

V gene: TRBV6-5
J gene: TRBJ1-1
clone size: NA
D gene: TRBD1
CDR3 protein: CASRGTGRAEAFF
CDR3 DNA: TGTGCCAGCAGGGGGACAGGGCGGGCTGAAGCTTTCTTT

V gene: TRBV5-1
J gene: TRBJ2-2
clone size: NA
D gene: TRBD1
CDR3 protein: CASSLGGQGTGELFF
CDR3 DNA: TGCGCCAGCAGCTTGGGGGGACAGGGCACCGGGGAGCTGTTTTTT

V gene: TRBV9
J gene: TRBJ1-1
clone size: NA
D gene: NA
CDR3 protein: CASSALRANTEAFF
CDR3 DNA: TGTGCCAGCAGCGCCCTGCGGGCTAACACTGAAGCTTTCTTT